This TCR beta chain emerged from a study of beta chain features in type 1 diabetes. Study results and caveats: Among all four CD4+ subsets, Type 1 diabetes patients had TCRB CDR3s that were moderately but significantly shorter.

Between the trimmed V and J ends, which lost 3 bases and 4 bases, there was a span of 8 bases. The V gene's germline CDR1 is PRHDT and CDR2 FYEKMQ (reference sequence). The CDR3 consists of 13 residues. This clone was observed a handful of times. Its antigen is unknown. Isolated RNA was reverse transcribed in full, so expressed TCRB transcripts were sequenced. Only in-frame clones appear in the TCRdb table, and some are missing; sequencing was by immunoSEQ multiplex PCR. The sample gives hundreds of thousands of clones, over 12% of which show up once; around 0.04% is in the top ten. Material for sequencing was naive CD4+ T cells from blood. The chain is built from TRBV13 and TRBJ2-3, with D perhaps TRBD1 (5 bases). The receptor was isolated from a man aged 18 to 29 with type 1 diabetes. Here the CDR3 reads CASSFVRADTQYF. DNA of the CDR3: TGTGCCAGCAGCTTCGTCAGGGCAGATACGCAGTATTTT.